The entry that follows covers one T cell receptor (beta chain) sequence. This clone was seen only a few times. Its antigen has not been determined. No clone much larger than this one lies a single base away; base qualities are absent. This specimen belongs to a study of cytomegalovirus exposure and HLA in healthy donors (dated by TCRdb to about 2017). Study-wide context: According to an earlier analysis of around 600 of the donors, 200 million or so T cells yielded roughly 100 million unique TCR beta sequences and about 300 Gb of sequence data. An early release covering about 600 HLA-typed donors comprised about 320 gigabases of sequencing data and 85 million to 100 million unique TCR sequences. Of the roughly 400 genotyped donors, 81% fell in the genetic ancestry cluster associated with self-reported Caucasian donors. The aim of the study was to test whether cataloging public T cell receptors could identify signatures of past pathogen exposure. The study used immunosequencing to profile the T cell repertoires of 666 subjects and linked those repertoires to cytomegalovirus serostatus. A separate validation cohort of roughly 130 different subjects was used in addition to the roughly 670-subject first cohort. High-throughput TCR immunosequencing, statistical association of individual TCRs with disease status, and machine learning were combined to predict cytomegalovirus infection status. A later analysis re-examined previously published TCR beta repertoires from 600 to 700 donors and added high-resolution HLA genotyping to investigate patterns of TCR occurrence. Rather than using new phenotypic data, the later analysis identified candidate immune exposures from TCR beta sequences and from how often those sequences occurred across donors. In an earlier analysis of a few hundred of the donors, high-throughput TCR beta sequencing was used to judge whether each TCR beta V gene segment behaved as functional or pseudogenic. Alongside the repertoire data, information on donor age, sex, ethnicity and CMV serostatus was compiled. In a later genetic analysis, genome-wide SNP genotypes for about 55% of the 666 donors were used, and that subset was treated as a discovery cohort. All discovery cohort repertoires had been generated using a single sequencing platform. HLA typing included class I and class II loci at four-digit resolution. Typing coverage differed by locus: A, B, C, DRB1 and DQB1 were typed in roughly 620-630 donors, DQA1 in 500 to 550, DPA1 in 600 to 610, and DPB1 in 472. Because of strong linkage in the cohort, roughly five DR-DQ haplotypes were treated as single units for association and clustering. On average, 235,054 unique TCR beta nucleotide sequences were sequenced per donor among a few hundred genotyped donors of the cohort, with about 17% of those sequences being non-productive. Overall study results and their limits: Strong co-occurrence of HLA alleles, especially DR and DQ, made assigning TCR associations to individual alleles difficult. A later analysis reported that several top co-occurrence clusters appeared linked to parvovirus B19, influenza, CMV and Epstein-Barr virus. The authors suggested that the approach could potentially be generalized to other disease states and immunological phenotypes. A cluster of highly shared sequence variants was judged likely to be a technical artifact of the sequencing pipeline. A later analysis found that TCR association rates varied across HLA loci, with DRB1 alleles showing the most associated TCRs and HLA-C alleles the fewest. In a later analysis, HLA-associated TCR beta chains were found to be more clonally expanded and to have lower generation probabilities than equally common non-associated chains. Compared with the 666-donor mean, donors in an Asian-associated ancestry cluster had fewer N-insertions in productive TCRs, according to a later genetic analysis. Most TCR sequences were seen in very few donors, while some public TCRs were found in many individuals. The presence/absence analyses assumed that sequencing depth was roughly uniform across donors, and that assumption may not be true. A further reported finding was that TCR beta sequences accurately predicted the HLA-A and HLA-B alleles for most subjects in the first cohort. Because HLA typing was unavailable for some donors at each locus, only the typed subset was used in association tests. Immune exposure information for the cohort was limited to CMV serostatus. In this cohort, only TCR beta chains were sequenced, and detectable features were limited by the absence of alpha or paired-chain data. A few of the identified cytomegalovirus-associated TCR beta chains were confirmed in vitro to be specific for cytomegalovirus antigens. Specific HLA alleles were associated with 15,000 to 20,000 TCR beta sequences at a false discovery rate of 0.05 in a later analysis. The classifier was reported to diagnose cytomegalovirus status with high specificity and sensitivity in both the original cohort and the validation cohort. An earlier analysis of around 600 of the donors showed that most TCR beta V segments appeared in productive rearrangements either about 87% or about 30% of the time, which broadly matched IMGT annotations. According to a later analysis, most CMV-associated TCR beta chains appeared to be HLA-restricted, and the HLA associations seemed to be driven largely by CMV exposure. Some IMGT-functional V segments, including TRBV6-2 and TRBV6-3, could not be distinguished by the 87-base-pair reads and were therefore excluded. Fewer than 20 rarely observed V segments, including chromosome 9 orphons, were excluded from the earlier analysis of about 500 of the donors because counts were too low. In a later genetic analysis, a missense DCLRE1C variant was associated with V-gene and J-gene trimming of TCR beta chains, and the association was replicated in an independent cohort. A total of 150 to 200 TCR beta chains were listed by the study as associated with cytomegalovirus. Correlated functional status among segregating V segments might reflect linkage disequilibrium, but an unknown experimental factor could not be ruled out.

In total, approximately 690 healthy bone marrow donors made up the cohort. At the time of sampling, all cohort members were nominally healthy, though unrecorded immune exposures were likely present. The donor was CMV seronegative and was included in the group of a few hundred seronegative cohort members. Every donor gave a peripheral blood sample, and the peripheral blood mononuclear cells from that sample were used for TCR beta sequencing. The Qiagen DNeasy Blood Extraction Kit was used to extract genomic DNA from the blood cell samples. Libraries were prepared through the immunoSEQ multiplex PCR assay. For the multiplex PCR, a mixture combining 60 forward primers for TCR Vbeta segments and 13 reverse primers for TCR Jbeta segments was used. The CDR3 region of rearranged TCR beta genes was amplified from genomic DNA with a multiplex PCR assay. Amplified TCR beta libraries were sequenced as 87-base-pair reads on the Illumina HiSeq System. The original pipeline was this. A later analysis tallied tens of millions of unique TCR beta chains across the 550 to 850 repertoires, and around 12 million of those chains were shared by two or more donors. A nearest-neighbor algorithm error-corrected the raw reads and collapsed the reads into unique sequences, merging closely related sequences to remove PCR and sequencing errors. Alignment of CDR3 sequences to IMGT reference sequences was used to assign V, D and J gene segments. For a sequence to be retained, a match of at least six nucleotides was required to both a V gene segment and a J gene segment. Rearrangements were classified as productive when the CDR3 lacked stop codons and remained in frame with V and J, and all other rearrangements were classified as non-productive. CDR3 was defined by IMGT convention, running from the second conserved V-encoded cysteine to the conserved J-encoded phenylalanine. Sequences without an unambiguous match to a single V gene segment were excluded from the earlier analysis of almost 600 of the donors. In an earlier analysis of a few hundred of the donors, a V segment was called functional when productive rearrangements were above 56.7%, and segregating when the standard deviation between donors exceeded 5%. A statistical classification framework was built to diagnose cytomegalovirus status from the catalog of TCR beta chain sequences. In a later analysis, V and J genes were assigned by comparing TCR nucleotide sequences against IMGT/GENE-DB human TR gene sequences. In a later analysis, CDR3 sequences and most-parsimonious VDJ recombination scenarios were assigned using the TCRdist pipeline. In a later analysis, each TCR beta chain was defined by its CDR3 amino acid sequence together with its V-gene family, and reads lacking a unique V-gene family were excluded. To address suspected cross-contamination and a sequencing artifact, a later analysis removed over 500 highly shared, low-generation-probability nucleotide sequences. In a later analysis, a clonal expansion index for each public chain was calculated from normalized within-repertoire ranks of inferred template counts. Generation probabilities in a later analysis came from a VDJ recombination model fitted to out-of-frame rearrangements, and those results were checked against IGoR. A later analysis scored TCR-TCR, TCR-HLA and TCR-CMV co-occurrence with hypergeometric tests, applying a repertoire-size bias correction to TCR pairs. A later analysis estimated false discovery rates by permuting HLA or CMV assignments 20 times. In a later analysis, co-occurring TCRs were grouped using DBSCAN, and TCRdist sequence similarity was added for clustering within HLA-allele-positive subsets. For co-occurrence clustering, repertoires with fewer than 30,000 or more than 120,000 public chains were excluded, along with a handful of repertoires with anomalous nucleotide sharing. In its TCRdb copy, this immuneACCESS table keeps in-frame sequences only and misses some clones. Where compared with another copy, unresolved V genes explain less than half of these, and the others have no known cause. V, J and clone size are taken as reported in that table, and D and trimming were inferred from the DNA itself. The sample has about 180,000 clones on record, around 80% of them singletons. 1.5% to 2% of the sample is in the top ten clones.

The CDR3 covers 15 residues, taking in both the cysteine and the phenylalanine. Just the 45-base CDR3 DNA is kept, in frame starting at base 1. V and J are trimmed by 0 bases and 2 bases, and the gene matches miss 2 bases of the junction. The germline V gene supplies CDR1 SGHRS and CDR2 YFSETQ. The clonotype was recovered from a woman aged 25 to 39 in good health and CMV-seronegative. Material: PBMCs. Rearrangement joined TRBV5-1 to TRBJ2-3, with TRBD2 matching 8 junction bases. In nucleotide form, the sequence is TGCGCCAGCAGCTTGGCTAGCGGGCCCACAGATACGCAGTATTTT. It encodes CASSLASGPTDTQYF.